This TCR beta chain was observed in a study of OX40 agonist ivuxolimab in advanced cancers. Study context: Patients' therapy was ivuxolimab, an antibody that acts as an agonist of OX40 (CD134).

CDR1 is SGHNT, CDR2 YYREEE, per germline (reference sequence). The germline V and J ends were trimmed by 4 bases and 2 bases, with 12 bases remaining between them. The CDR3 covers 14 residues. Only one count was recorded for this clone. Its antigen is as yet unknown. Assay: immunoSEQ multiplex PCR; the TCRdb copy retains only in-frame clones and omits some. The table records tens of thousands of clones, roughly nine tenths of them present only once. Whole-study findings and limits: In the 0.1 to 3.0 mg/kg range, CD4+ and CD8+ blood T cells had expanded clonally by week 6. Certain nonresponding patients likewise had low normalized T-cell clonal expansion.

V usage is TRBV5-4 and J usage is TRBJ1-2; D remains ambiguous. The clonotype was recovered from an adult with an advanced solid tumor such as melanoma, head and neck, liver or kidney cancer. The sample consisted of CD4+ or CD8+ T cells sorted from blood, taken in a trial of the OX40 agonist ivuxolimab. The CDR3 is CASSPEIGNYGYTF. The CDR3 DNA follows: TGTGCCAGCAGCCCCGAGATTGGAAACTATGGCTACACCTTC.